The clone carrying this TCR beta chain has a single count. The sample comes from a study of blood T cell repertoires in COVID-19. Only in-frame clones appear in the TCRdb table, and some are missing; sequencing was by immunoSEQ multiplex PCR. The data hold approximately 100,000 clones, with around 88% observed a single time. CDR3 length: 14 amino acids. CDR1 and CDR2 from the germline V gene are SGDLS and YYNGEE. The V end lost 2 bases, the J end lost 0 bases, and 8 bases lay between the germline ends. This sequence joins TRBV9 and TRBJ2-5; D not resolved. The sequence came from a human donor in a cohort sampled during active COVID-19. Sequenced: peripheral blood. The CDR3: CASSVSTDQETQYF. CDR3 coding DNA: TGTGCCAGCAGCGTCTCTACAGACCAAGAGACCCAGTACTTC.